This T cell receptor beta chain was obtained from a study of blood T cell repertoires in COVID-19. Overall study context: The United States, Italy and Spain supplied acute and convalescent COVID-19 samples. Nucleic acid was either cDNA or gDNA, and it came from T cells, B-cell-depleted T cells, or PBMCs.

The V gene's germline CDR1 is SGHAT and CDR2 FQNNGV. Trimming at V came to 1 base and at J to 5 bases, leaving 9 bases not matched to a gene. CDR3 length: 16 amino acids. Libraries were prepared by immunoSEQ multiplex PCR; TCRdb keeps only in-frame clonotypes and omits some of them. The sample holds about 140,000 clones; 80% to 85% are singletons and the top ten take about 4.2%. The chain recombines TRBV11-2 with TRBJ2-5, with 8 bases that match TRBD1. The TCR comes from a woman of 80 years or more with acute or convalescent COVID-19. The sequenced sample consisted of peripheral blood. The CDR3 DNA reads TGTGCCAGCAGCTTAGGGGTCAGGGGGCGGGGTGAGACCCAGTACTTC. The encoded protein is CASSLGVRGRGETQYF.